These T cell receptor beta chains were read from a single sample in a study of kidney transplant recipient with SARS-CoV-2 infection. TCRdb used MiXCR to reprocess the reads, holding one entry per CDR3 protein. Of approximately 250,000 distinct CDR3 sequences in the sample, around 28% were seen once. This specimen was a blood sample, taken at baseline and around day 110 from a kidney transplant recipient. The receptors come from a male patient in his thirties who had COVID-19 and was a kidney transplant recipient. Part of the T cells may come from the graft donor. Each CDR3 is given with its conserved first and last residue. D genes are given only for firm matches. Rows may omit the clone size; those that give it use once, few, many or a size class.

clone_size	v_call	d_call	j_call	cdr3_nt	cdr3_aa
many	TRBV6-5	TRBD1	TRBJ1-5	TGTGCCAGCGGCAGGGGGCTCTTGAGTGGCAATCAGCCCCAGCATTTT	CASGRGLLSGNQPQHF
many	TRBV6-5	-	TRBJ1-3	TGTGCCAGCAGTCCAGGACAGAGTGCCATATATTTT	CASSPGQSAIYF
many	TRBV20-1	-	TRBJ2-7	TGCAGTGCTAGAGATTTTGAGCTCGACGGTCGGCAGTACTTC	CSARDFELDGRQYF
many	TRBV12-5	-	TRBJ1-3	TGTGCTAGTGGTTTGGCCCGCGGGACGGCCTCTGGAAACACCATATATTTT	CASGLARGTASGNTIYF
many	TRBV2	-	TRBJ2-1	TGTGCCAGCAGAGCCCTTAGCGGAACTTACAATGAGCAGTTCTTC	CASRALSGTYNEQFF
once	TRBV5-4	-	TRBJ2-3	TGTGCCAGCAGCTTGCCGGGGGTCCCAGATACGCAGTATTTT	CASSLPGVPDTQYF
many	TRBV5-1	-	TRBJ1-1	TGCGCCAGCAGCTTGATGGGGGCGGGGGACACTGAAGCTTTCTTT	CASSLMGAGDTEAFF
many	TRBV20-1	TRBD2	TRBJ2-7	TGCAGTGCTAGACTAGCGGGAGGATCGGGGGAGCAGTACTTC	CSARLAGGSGEQYF
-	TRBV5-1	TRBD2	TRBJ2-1	TGCGCCAGCAGCAACAGACTAGCGGGAGCCGGAGGGGATGAGCAGTTCTTC	CASSNRLAGAGGDEQFF
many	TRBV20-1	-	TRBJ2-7	TGCAGTGCTAACAGGGACTACGAGCAGTACTTC	CSANRDYEQYF
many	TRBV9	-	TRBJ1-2	TGTGCCAGCTGTGACGGGTACTCAAGAAAGACCTATGGCTACACCTTC	CASCDGYSRKTYGYTF
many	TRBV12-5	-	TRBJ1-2	TGTGCTAGTGGTAGAGTAAATTTGCAGGGAAAGACCTATGGCTACACCTTC	CASGRVNLQGKTYGYTF
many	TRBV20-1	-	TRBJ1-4	TGCAGTGCTAGAGATCTAACAGTCTCTAATGAAAAACTGTTTTTT	CSARDLTVSNEKLFF
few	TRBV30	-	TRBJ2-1	TGTGCCTGGAGTCCCGGGGGAGGATACAATGAGCAGTTCTTC	CAWSPGGGYNEQFF
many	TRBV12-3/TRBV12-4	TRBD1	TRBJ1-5	TGTGCCAGCAGTCCCGGACAGGGCAATCAGCCCCAGCATTTT	CASSPGQGNQPQHF
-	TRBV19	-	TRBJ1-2	TGTGCCTGTAGTTCCGTCGGGACAAATCGAAAGACCTATGGCTACACCTTC	CACSSVGTNRKTYGYTF
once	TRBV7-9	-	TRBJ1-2	TGTGCCAGCAGCGAGGGGCGATACCATGGAAAGACCTATGGCTACACCTTC	CASSEGRYHGKTYGYTF
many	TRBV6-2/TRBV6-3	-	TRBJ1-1	TGTGCCAGCAGCCTAAGAGAGAACACTGAAGCTTTCTTT	CASSLRENTEAFF
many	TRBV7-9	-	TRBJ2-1	TGTGCCAGCAGCCGGGCCGTGTATGGGGCCAATGAGCAGTTCTTC	CASSRAVYGANEQFF
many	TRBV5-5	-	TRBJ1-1	TGTGCCAGCAGCTACCTATGGAACACTGAAGCTTTCTTT	CASSYLWNTEAFF
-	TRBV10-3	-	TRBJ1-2	TGTGCCATCAGAGCGCAGATAGAGAGCTGTGGCCACACCTTC	CAIRAQIESCGHTF
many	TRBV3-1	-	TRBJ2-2	TGTGCCAGCAGCAAACTGACTCCCATTTCAGGCTTGACCGGGGAGCTGTTTTTT	CASSKLTPISGLTGELFF
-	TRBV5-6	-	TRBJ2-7	TGTGCCAGCAGTCAAGCAGGGAGCTCCCACGAGCAGTACTTC	CASSQAGSSHEQYF
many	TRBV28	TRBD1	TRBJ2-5	TGTGCCAGCAGACGACAGGGGTGGGAGACCCAGTACTTC	CASRRQGWETQYF
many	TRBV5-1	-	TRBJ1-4	TGCGCCAGCAGCTTTGGGGGCTACAATGAAAAACTGTTTTTT	CASSFGGYNEKLFF
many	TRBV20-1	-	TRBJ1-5	TGCAGTGCTAGAGTACAGGGACGGGCAGATCAGCCCCAGCATTTT	CSARVQGRADQPQHF
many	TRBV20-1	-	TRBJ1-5	TGCAGTGCTAGGACAGGAGGAGGTTATAGCAATCAGCCCCAGCATTTT	CSARTGGGYSNQPQHF
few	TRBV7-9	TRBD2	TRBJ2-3	TGTGCCAGCAGCCCGCTAGCGGGACCCGGGCGAATCACAGATACGCAGTATTTT	CASSPLAGPGRITDTQYF
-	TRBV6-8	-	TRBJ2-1	TGTGCCAGCACCGCCGTTAGGGCGAGTGAGCAGTCCTTC	CASTAVRASEQSF
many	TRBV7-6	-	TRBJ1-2	TGTGCCAGCAGCCTAGGCAATGAATCTCGAAAGACCTATGGCTACACCTTC	CASSLGNESRKTYGYTF
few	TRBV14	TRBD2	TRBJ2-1	TGTGCCAGCAGCCAAGGTCCGGGAGGGCCACGGAATGAGCAGTTCTTC	CASSQGPGGPRNEQFF
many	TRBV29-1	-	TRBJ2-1	TGCAGCGTTGCGGCTCTAGGAAACAATGAGCAGTTCTTC	CSVAALGNNEQFF
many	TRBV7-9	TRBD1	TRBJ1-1	TGTGCCAGCAGCCTGGGACAGCCGAACACTGAAGCTTTCTTT	CASSLGQPNTEAFF
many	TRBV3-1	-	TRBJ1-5	TGTGCCAGCAGCCAAGATGGCAATCAGCCCCAGCATTTT	CASSQDGNQPQHF
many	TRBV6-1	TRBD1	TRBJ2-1	TGTGCCAGCAGTGAATCTCAGGGGGATGGTGAGCAGTTCTTC	CASSESQGDGEQFF
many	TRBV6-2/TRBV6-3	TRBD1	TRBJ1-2	TGTGCCAGCAGTCGGACCCGGGACAGGACGGCCGGCTACACCTTC	CASSRTRDRTAGYTF
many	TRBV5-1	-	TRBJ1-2	TGCGCCAGCAATATACTATCGGTTCGAAAGACCTATGGCTACACCTTC	CASNILSVRKTYGYTF
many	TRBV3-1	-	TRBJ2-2	TGTGCCAGCAGCCATGGCAGTCCCATTTCAGGCTTGACCGGGGAGCTGTTTTTT	CASSHGSPISGLTGELFF
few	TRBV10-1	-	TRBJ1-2	TGCGCCAGCAGTGATGGTACAAGATCGCGAAAGGCCTATGGCTACACCTTC	CASSDGTRSRKAYGYTF
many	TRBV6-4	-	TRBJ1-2	TGTGCCAGCAGTATGCAGACCTCACACGGAAAGACCTATGGCTACACCTTC	CASSMQTSHGKTYGYTF
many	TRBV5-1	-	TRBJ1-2	TGCGCCAGCTCGGTCAGATCGGTTCGAAAGACCTATGGCTACACCTTC	CASSVRSVRKTYGYTF
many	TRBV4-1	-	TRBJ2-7	TGCGCCAGCAGCCTCAGGGGGGACGAGCAGTACTTC	CASSLRGDEQYF
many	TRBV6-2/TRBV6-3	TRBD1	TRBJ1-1	TGTGCCAGCAGCCTAGAACAGGGGTACGCTGAAGCTTTCTTT	CASSLEQGYAEAFF
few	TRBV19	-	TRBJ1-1	TGTGCCAGTAGTATGCGGGGGACGAACACTGAAGCTTTCTTT	CASSMRGTNTEAFF
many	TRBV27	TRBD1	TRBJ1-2	TGTGCCAGCAGTCAAACCGGGACAGGGGTCTATGGCTACACCTTC	CASSQTGTGVYGYTF
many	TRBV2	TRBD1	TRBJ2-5	TGTGCCAGCAGCGAAACCTACAGGGGTGAGACCCAGTACTTC	CASSETYRGETQYF
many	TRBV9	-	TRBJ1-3	TGTGCCAGCAGCGTAGCTGGTCATTCTGGAAACACCATATATTTT	CASSVAGHSGNTIYF
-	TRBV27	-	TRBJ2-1	TGTACCAGCAGTTTATATCACAGGGAGAAATACAATGAGCAGTTCTTC	CTSSLYHREKYNEQFF
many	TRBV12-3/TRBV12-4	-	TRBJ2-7	TGTGCCAGCGGGAAGAGGCAGGGACGAGGAGAGCAGTACTTC	CASGKRQGRGEQYF
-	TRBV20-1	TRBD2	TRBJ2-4	TGCAGTGCTAGCGGGGGGGCACCCAAAAACATTCAGTACTTC	CSASGGAPKNIQYF
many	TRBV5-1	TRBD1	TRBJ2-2	TGCGCCAGCAACCCGGGACAGGGGGCTAGGACCGGGGAGCTGTTTTTT	CASNPGQGARTGELFF
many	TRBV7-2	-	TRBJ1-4	TGTGCCAGCAGCGCCGGTGGACACGGAAGTGAAAAACTGTTTTTT	CASSAGGHGSEKLFF
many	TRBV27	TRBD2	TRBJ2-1	TGTGCCAGCAGTTTTGTAGGAAACGGGAGGAGGGATGAGCAGTTCTTC	CASSFVGNGRRDEQFF
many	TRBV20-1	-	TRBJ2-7	TGCAGTGCCTCGCGCTCCTACGAGCAGTACTTC	CSASRSYEQYF
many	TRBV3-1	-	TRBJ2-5	TGTGCCAGCAGCACAAGGGGTCCCATTTCTTTCTCTGAGACCCAGTACTTC	CASSTRGPISFSETQYF
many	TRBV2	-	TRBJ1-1	TGTGCCAGCGGGCCCGAAAGGGGAGGTACTGAAGCTTTCTTT	CASGPERGGTEAFF
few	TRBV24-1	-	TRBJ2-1	TGTGCCACCAGTGACCCAGGGGCTAGCGACTCCAATGAGCAGTTCTTC	CATSDPGASDSNEQFF
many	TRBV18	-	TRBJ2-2	TGTGCCAGCTCACCACGGCAGAACACCGGGGAGCTGTTTTTT	CASSPRQNTGELFF
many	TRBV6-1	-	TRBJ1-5	TGTGCCAGCAGTGAAGTACTCTCGGCAGGGAACTTCAATCAGCCCCAGCATTTT	CASSEVLSAGNFNQPQHF
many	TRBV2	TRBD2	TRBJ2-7	TGTGCCGTCTCCGGGACTAGCGACTACGAGCAGTACTTC	CAVSGTSDYEQYF